A single sample gave rise to the 12 T cell receptor beta chains below, sequenced in a study of T cell responses to AZD1222 COVID-19 vaccine. TCRdb's table, derived via immunoSEQ multiplex PCR, lists solely in-frame clones and lacks some. The sample carries roughly 96,000 clones, 90% recorded once. Material: peripheral blood, obtained on day 0 of AZD1222 vaccination. The receptor set was obtained from an adult in good health.

J is TRBJ2-7 and V is TRBV19; 9 nucleotides line up with TRBD1. Looked up from germline, CDR1 is LNHDA and CDR2 is SQIVND (reference sequence). The J segment lost 3 bases and the V segment lost 8 bases, leaving 5 bases of the junction unmatched. The CDR3 is 13 residues long. Here the CDR3 DNA reads TGTGCCAGTTCATCGGGACAGGGCTACGAGCAGTACTTC. Protein product: CASSSGQGYEQYF.

V gene TRBV30 combines with J gene TRBJ1-1, with 9 bases that match TRBD1. Germline trimming cut 5 bases from V and 5 bases from J; bases unmatched to any gene: 6. This CDR3 is built from 13 residues. Germline V gene sequence: CDR1 GTSNPN, CDR2 SVGIG (reference sequence). The CDR3 nucleotides read TGTGCCTGGGGGGGACAGGGAGGGACTGAAGCTTTCTTT. This translates into CAWGGQGGTEAFF.

The chain has TRBV12-3 or TRBV12-4 and TRBJ2-7; 10 nucleotides agree with TRBD2. This CDR3 comprises 13 residues. V shed 8 bases, J shed 9 bases, and the junction held 10 bases outside the gene matches. The CDR3 DNA is TGTGCCAGCGGGGGACTAGCGAACCGTTGGCAGTACTTC. This sequence encodes CASGGLANRWQYF.

The V call is TRBV28, the J call TRBJ1-2; 8 nucleotides align to TRBD1. Germline-derived CDR1 and CDR2 are MDHEN and SYDVKM. The CDR3 totals 14 residues. V lost 5 bases and J lost 6; bases outside the gene matches: 8. The CDR3 loop is CASSGDRGQDGYTF. DNA for the CDR3: TGTGCCAGCAGTGGCGACAGGGGTCAGGATGGCTACACCTTC.

This clone has a single count. The chain recombines TRBV18 with TRBJ2-3; D might be TRBD2 (5 bases). CDR3 size: 15 residues. The V and J ends lost 6 bases and 4 bases respectively, with 17 bases between them. Per germline, CDR1 KGHSH and CDR2 LQKENI. CDR3 in amino acids: CASSYGLAPSDTQYF. The CDR3 coding sequence is TGTGCCAGCTCCTACGGACTGGCGCCGTCAGATACGCAGTATTTT. Variable domain in full (rest from reference TRBV18 and TRBJ2-3): NAGVMQNPRHLVRRRGQEARLRCSPMKGHSHVYWYRQLPEEGLKFMVYLQKENIIDESGMPKERFSAEFPKEGPSILRIQQVVRGDSAAYFCASSYGLAPSDTQYFGPGTRLTVL.

The rearrangement links TRBV18 to TRBJ2-5; D unresolved. With 0 bases removed from V and 3 bases from J, the gap between germline ends came to 5 bases. Germline-derived CDR1 and CDR2 are KGHSH and LQKENI. The CDR3 length is 13 residues. CDR3 in amino acids: CASSPPAEETQYF. The CDR3 nucleotides read TGTGCCAGCTCACCACCCGCGGAAGAGACCCAGTACTTC.

The V and J genes are TRBV9 and TRBJ2-3; D might be TRBD2 (5 bases). This CDR3 region has 15 residues. Per the germline V gene, CDR1 is SGDLS and CDR2 is YYNGEE. Trimming stripped 5 bases from V and 2 bases from J, with 15 bases between. The CDR3 spells CASRDDRDITDTQYF. The CDR3 DNA is TGTGCCAGCAGGGATGACCGGGATATCACAGATACGCAGTATTTT.

The chain employs TRBV30 and TRBJ1-2, with a possible D match to TRBD1 (5 bases). Per germline, CDR1 GTSNPN and CDR2 SVGIG (reference sequence). This CDR3 has 13 residues. Deletions cut 7 bases from V and 4 bases from J, with 16 bases between. As DNA, the CDR3 is TGTGCCTCGAAAGGGGAGCACGGCTATGGCTACACCTTC. Translating gives CASKGEHGYGYTF.

This chain connects TRBV5-1 to TRBJ2-7; 15 bases match TRBD2. Germline CDR1 reads SGHRS; CDR2 reads YFSETQ. V lost 3 bases to trimming and J lost 3 bases; unmatched junction nucleotides: 4. The CDR3 spans 16 residues. In DNA, the CDR3 is TGCGCCAGCAGCTCGGGACTAGCGGGGGGATACTACGAGCAGTACTTC. Translating it yields CASSSGLAGGYYEQYF.

The V call is TRBV3-1 (or the pseudogene TRBV3-2), the J call TRBJ2-1; the match to TRBD1 covers 10 bases. CDR1 is LGHDT and CDR2 is YNNKEL in the germline V gene (reference sequence). This CDR3 spans 15 amino acids. The J segment lost 8 bases and the V segment lost 6 bases, leaving 10 bases of the junction unmatched. The CDR3 DNA sequence: TGTGCCAGCAGTCGAGTCGGGACAGGGGTGGATGAGCAGTTCTTC. Its protein is CASSRVGTGVDEQFF.

This clone was seen just once. The rearrangement uses TRBV4-3 and TRBJ2-2, with 7 bases matching TRBD1. Per germline, CDR1 LGHNA and CDR2 YSLEER. The CDR3 is 18 amino acids. J gave up 0 bases and V 0 bases, and 7 bases lay outside the gene matches. The CDR3 reads CASSQDRTGLANTGELFF. The DNA for the CDR3 is TGCGCCAGCAGCCAAGATAGGACAGGCCTAGCGAACACCGGGGAGCTGTTTTTT.

The chain employs TRBV3-1 (or the pseudogene TRBV3-2) and TRBJ2-1; possibly TRBD1 or TRBD2 for D (5 bases each). Trimming took 6 bases from V and 10 from J, leaving 19 bases between them. CDR1 and CDR2 (germline): LGHDT, YNNKEL (reference sequence). The CDR3 length is 14 residues. The DNA for the CDR3 is TGTGCCAGCAGACCTGTGGGGCTAGCTGGCGAGCAGTTCTTC. Translation: CASRPVGLAGEQFF.